These T cell receptor beta chains were read from a single sample in a study of PD-1 blockade in classical Hodgkin lymphoma. Data came from immunoSEQ multiplex PCR; TCRdb stores just in-frame clones and leaves some out. The sample has roughly 96,000 clones, roughly nine tenths seen once. Sample: peripheral blood mononuclear cells (PBMCs), taken before the second cycle of nivolumab. The receptors shown here come from a human donor with classical Hodgkin lymphoma. The CDR3 runs from the conserved cysteine through the conserved F or W.

V gene	J gene	CDR3 protein
TRBV7-8	TRBJ2-7	CASSVGRSASYEQYF
TRBV11-2	TRBJ2-1	CASSLDRTGNEQFF
TRBV28	TRBJ1-5	CASSVMVGVTNQPQHF
TRBV6-5	TRBJ1-6	CASSSGTDNSPLHF
TRBV2	TRBJ2-7	CASDRAGAYEQYF
TRBV19	TRBJ2-7	CASSLGRHYEQYF
TRBV6-6	TRBJ2-7	CASSDRGLYEQYF
TRBV5-1	TRBJ1-1	CASSLVWGLDTEAFF
TRBV10-2	TRBJ1-1	CASSVHSMNTEAFF
TRBV2	TRBJ1-5	CASSDGGFYSNQPQHF
TRBV28	TRBJ2-1	CASRSLFQQGYNEQFF
TRBV28	TRBJ1-2	CASSLSRGLGYTF
TRBV5-8	TRBJ2-3	CASSFWTFRREDTDTQYF
TRBV7-3	TRBJ2-7	CASSLAGASGTSGYEQYF
TRBV5-4	TRBJ2-7	CASSSGLSSYEQYF
TRBV7-6	TRBJ1-3	CASRDSSGNTIYF
TRBV2	TRBJ2-2	CASSLSGRNTGELFF
TRBV5-1	TRBJ1-6	CASSLYVLGRESSPLHF
TRBV5-6	TRBJ2-2	CASSLSDTGELFF
TRBV5-4	TRBJ1-4	CASSPKPDTTNEKLFF
TRBV18	TRBJ2-7	CASSPSTSGRFRYEQYF
TRBV27	TRBJ2-1	CASSLTGSTYNEQFF
TRBV6-5	TRBJ2-5	CASSRTSGVRETQYF
TRBV4-1	TRBJ2-5	CASSQAGHGGETQYF